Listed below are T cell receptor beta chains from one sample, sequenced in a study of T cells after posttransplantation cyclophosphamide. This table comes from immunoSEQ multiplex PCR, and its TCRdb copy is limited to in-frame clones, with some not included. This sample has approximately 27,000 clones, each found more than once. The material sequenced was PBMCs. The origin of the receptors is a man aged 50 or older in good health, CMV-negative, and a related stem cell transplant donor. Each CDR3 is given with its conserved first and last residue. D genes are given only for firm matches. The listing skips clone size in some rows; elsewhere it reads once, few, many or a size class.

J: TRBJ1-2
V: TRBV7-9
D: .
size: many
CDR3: CASSPGTPGYGYTF
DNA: TGTGCCAGCAGCCCCGGGACACCGGGTTATGGCTACACCTTC

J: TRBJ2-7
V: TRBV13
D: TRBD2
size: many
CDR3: CASSPSSSGGVPYEQYF
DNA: TGTGCCAGCAGCCCTAGTAGTAGCGGGGGGGTCCCCTACGAGCAGTACTTC

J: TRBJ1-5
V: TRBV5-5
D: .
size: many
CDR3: CASSLELAGLRGAQHF
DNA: TGTGCCAGCAGCTTGGAACTGGCGGGCCTTCGCGGGGCCCAGCATTTT

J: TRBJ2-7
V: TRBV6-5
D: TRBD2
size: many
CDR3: CASSWQRDYEQYF
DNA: TGTGCCAGCAGTTGGCAGCGGGATTACGAGCAGTACTTC

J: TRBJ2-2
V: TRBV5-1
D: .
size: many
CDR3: CASSSVQQRNTGELFF
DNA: TGCGCCAGCAGCTCGGTCCAACAGAGGAACACCGGGGAGCTGTTTTTT

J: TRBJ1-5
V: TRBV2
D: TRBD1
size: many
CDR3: CASSGTGGNQPQHF
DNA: TGTGCCAGCAGCGGGACAGGGGGCAATCAGCCCCAGCATTTT

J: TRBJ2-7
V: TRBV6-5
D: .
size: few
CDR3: CASSVDRYEQYF
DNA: TGTGCCAGCAGTGTCGACAGATACGAGCAGTACTTC

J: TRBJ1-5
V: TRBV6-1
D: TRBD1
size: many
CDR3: CASNLQGANQPQHF
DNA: TGTGCCAGCAATTTACAGGGGGCTAATCAGCCCCAGCATTTT

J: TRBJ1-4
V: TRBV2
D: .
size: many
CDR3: CASSPLVATNEKLFF
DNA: TGTGCCAGCAGTCCCTTAGTGGCAACTAATGAAAAACTGTTTTTT

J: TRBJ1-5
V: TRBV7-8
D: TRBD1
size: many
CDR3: CASSLTGNSNQPQHF
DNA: TGTGCCAGCAGCTTGACAGGGAATAGCAATCAGCCCCAGCATTTT

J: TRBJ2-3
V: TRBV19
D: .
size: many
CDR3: CASSRSDRTSTDTQYF
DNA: TGTGCCAGTAGTAGGTCCGACAGGACTAGCACAGATACGCAGTATTTT

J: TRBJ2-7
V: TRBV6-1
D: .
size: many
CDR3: CASKDTSYEQYF
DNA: TGTGCCAGTAAAGACACTTCCTACGAGCAGTACTTC

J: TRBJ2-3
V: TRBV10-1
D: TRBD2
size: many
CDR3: CASSDGSGEDTQYF
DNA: TGCGCCAGCAGTGACGGTAGCGGGGAGGATACGCAGTATTTT

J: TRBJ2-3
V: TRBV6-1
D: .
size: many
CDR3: CASTQGTVADTQYF
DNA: TGTGCCAGCACCCAGGGGACGGTCGCAGATACGCAGTATTTT

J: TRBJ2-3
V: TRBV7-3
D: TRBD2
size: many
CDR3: CASSLSLAGGPLGTDTQYF
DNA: TGTGCCAGCAGCTTATCTCTAGCGGGAGGGCCTTTGGGCACAGATACGCAGTATTTT

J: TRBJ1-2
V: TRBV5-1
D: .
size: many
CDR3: CASSPLTAGKGYTF
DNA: TGCGCCAGCAGCCCACTGACGGCGGGGAAGGGCTACACCTTC

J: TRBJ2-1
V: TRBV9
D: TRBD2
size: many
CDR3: CASSPRTSGGGNEQFF
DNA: TGTGCCAGCAGCCCGCGGACTAGCGGGGGAGGGAATGAGCAGTTCTTC

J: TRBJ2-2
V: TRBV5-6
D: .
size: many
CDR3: CASSNFQGRELFF
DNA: TGTGCCAGCAGCAACTTTCAGGGGAGGGAGCTGTTTTTT

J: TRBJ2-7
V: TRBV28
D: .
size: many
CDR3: CASSLEGSYEQYF
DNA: TGTGCCAGCAGTTTAGAGGGATCCTACGAGCAGTACTTC

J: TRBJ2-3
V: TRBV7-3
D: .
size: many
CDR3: CASSSLERGTDTQYF
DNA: TGTGCCAGCAGCTCTTTAGAGCGGGGCACAGATACGCAGTATTTT

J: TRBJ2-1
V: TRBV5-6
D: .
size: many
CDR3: CASSLALGAAEQFF
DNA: TGTGCCAGCAGCTTGGCCCTGGGGGCCGCTGAGCAGTTCTTC

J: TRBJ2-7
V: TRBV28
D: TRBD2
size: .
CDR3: CASRPVTSGTFLEQYF
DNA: TGTGCCAGCAGGCCCGTGACTAGCGGGACCTTCCTCGAGCAGTACTTC

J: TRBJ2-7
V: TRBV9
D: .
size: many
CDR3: CASSVAGTKSYEQYF
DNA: TGTGCCAGCAGCGTGGCTGGGACAAAAAGCTACGAGCAGTACTTC

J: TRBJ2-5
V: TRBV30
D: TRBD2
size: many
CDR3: CAWSGPLAVLQETQYF
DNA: TGTGCCTGGAGTGGGCCCCTAGCGGTGCTTCAAGAGACCCAGTACTTC

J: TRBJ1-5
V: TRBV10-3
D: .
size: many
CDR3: CAISESQGSVSNQPQHF
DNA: TGTGCCATCAGTGAGTCGCAGGGATCGGTCTCCAATCAGCCCCAGCATTTT

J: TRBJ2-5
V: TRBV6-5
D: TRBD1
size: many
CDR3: CASSYYIPGQGETQYF
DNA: TGTGCCAGCAGTTACTACATACCGGGACAGGGGGAGACCCAGTACTTC

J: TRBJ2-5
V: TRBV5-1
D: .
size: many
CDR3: CASSLGGFWETQYF
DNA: TGCGCCAGCAGCTTGGGAGGTTTCTGGGAGACCCAGTACTTC

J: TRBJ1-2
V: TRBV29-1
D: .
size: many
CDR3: CSVEARPGIYYGYTF
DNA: TGCAGCGTTGAAGCTCGGCCAGGGATATACTATGGCTACACCTTC

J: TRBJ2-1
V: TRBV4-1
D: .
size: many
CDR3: CASTGPKRVGGYNEQFF
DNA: TGCGCCAGCACAGGCCCCAAGCGGGTCGGGGGCTACAATGAGCAGTTCTTC

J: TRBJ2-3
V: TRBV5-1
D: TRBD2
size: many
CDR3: CASSLVAGADTQYF
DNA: TGCGCCAGCAGCTTGGTCGCGGGAGCAGATACGCAGTATTTT

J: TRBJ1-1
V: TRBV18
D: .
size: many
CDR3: CASSGGENTEAFF
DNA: TGTGCCAGCTCGGGGGGGGAGAACACTGAAGCTTTCTTT

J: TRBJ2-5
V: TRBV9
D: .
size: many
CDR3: CASSVGVGYQETQYF
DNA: TGTGCCAGCAGCGTAGGGGTCGGGTACCAAGAGACCCAGTACTTC

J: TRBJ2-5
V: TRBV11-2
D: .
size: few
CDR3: CASNLRQGAETQYF
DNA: TGTGCCAGCAACTTGCGCCAGGGCGCAGAGACCCAGTACTTC

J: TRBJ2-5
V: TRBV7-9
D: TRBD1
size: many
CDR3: CASSLRQGPVETQYF
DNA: TGTGCCAGCAGCCTCCGACAGGGCCCGGTTGAGACCCAGTACTTC

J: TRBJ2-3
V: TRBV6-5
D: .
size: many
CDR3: CASSWFATGGTDTQYF
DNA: TGTGCCAGCAGTTGGTTTGCGACAGGAGGCACAGATACGCAGTATTTT

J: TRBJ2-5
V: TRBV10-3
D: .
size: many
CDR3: CAISDSGEKETQYF
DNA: TGTGCCATCAGTGACTCCGGGGAAAAAGAGACCCAGTACTTC

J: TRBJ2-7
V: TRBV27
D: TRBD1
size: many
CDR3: CASSSSGTGSHEQYF
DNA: TGTGCCAGCAGTTCCTCCGGGACAGGGTCACACGAGCAGTACTTC

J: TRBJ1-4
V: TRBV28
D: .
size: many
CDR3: CASSAPVEKLFF
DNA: TGTGCCAGCAGTGCGCCGGTTGAAAAACTGTTTTTT

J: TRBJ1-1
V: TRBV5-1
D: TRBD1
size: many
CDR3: CASSLMGQGAGNTEAFF
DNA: TGCGCCAGCAGCTTGATGGGACAGGGGGCTGGAAACACTGAAGCTTTCTTT

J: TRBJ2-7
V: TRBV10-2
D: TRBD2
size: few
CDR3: CASRLAGGPEQYF
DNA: TGCGCCAGCAGACTAGCGGGGGGGCCCGAGCAGTACTTC